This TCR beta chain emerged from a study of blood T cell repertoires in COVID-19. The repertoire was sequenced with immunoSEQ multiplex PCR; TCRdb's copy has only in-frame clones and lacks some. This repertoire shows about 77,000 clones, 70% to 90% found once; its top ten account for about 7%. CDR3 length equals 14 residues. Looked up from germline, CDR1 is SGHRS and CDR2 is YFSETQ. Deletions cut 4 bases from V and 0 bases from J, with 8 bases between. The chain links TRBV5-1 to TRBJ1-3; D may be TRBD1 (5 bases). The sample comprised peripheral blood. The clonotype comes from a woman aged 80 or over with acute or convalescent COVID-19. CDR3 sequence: CASSGGISGNTIYF. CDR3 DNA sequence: TGCGCCAGCAGCGGGGGGATCTCTGGAAACACCATATATTTT.